The entry below gives a single T cell receptor beta chain sequence along with its context. This clonotype was detected ten times or more. No antigen is known for it. Base qualities are missing; no much larger clone stands one base away. The junction shows trimming of 1 base on V and 12 bases on J, plus 10 bases between the germline ends. The CDR3 numbers 12 residues from cysteine through phenylalanine. Left in the record is the CDR3 DNA by itself, 36 bases read in frame from the first base. CDR1 and CDR2 were assigned from the germline V gene as SGHTA and FQGNSA. The sample belongs to a study of response to subunit inactivated influenza vaccine listed by TCRdb under 2018. Turning to the overall study: Deep quantitative profiling of the T cell receptor repertoire was used in the study to follow responses to a trivalent subunit inactivated influenza vaccine. Overall results and qualifications from the work: The authors suggested that each seasonal influenza vaccination may recruit only a limited number of new T cells.

The protocol used for the library was RT-PCR. The reads were generated on an Illumina HiSeq 2500. The public reads were quality trimmed at Q25 with fastp and then assembled into clones with MiXCR by TCRdb, keeping productive beta chains. Each entry merges the rows of one CDR3 protein and shows their most common DNA and genes. The sample yields about 570,000 distinct CDR3 sequences; over 9.5% were counted once. Of the sample, roughly 10% is held by the ten largest clones. The material sequenced was PBMCs from blood, taken on the day of vaccination. The chain joins TRBV7-2 to TRBJ2-1; the D gene is not confidently resolved. This TCR came from a man aged 45-65 years who received an inactivated influenza vaccine. Donor details come from another sample of the same person, matched by shared clones. The DNA is as follows: TGTGCCAGCAGCTTAGGCGTACGTCGGCAGTTCTTC. This is translated as CASSLGVRRQFF.